These 18 T cell receptor beta chains were all obtained from the same sample, sequenced in a study of T cell responses to AZD1222 COVID-19 vaccine. Using immunoSEQ multiplex PCR, the repertoire was profiled, and TCRdb retains in-frame clones only, with some absent. The table has fewer than 200,000 clones, roughly 94% seen once. Sequenced material: peripheral blood, taken on day 0 of MenACWY control vaccination. The receptors here all came from an adult in good health.

On this clone itself: Other nucleotide sequences in the sample specify the same CDR3. The V and J genes are TRBV27 and TRBJ2-7, with D possibly TRBD1 on 5 matching bases. V was shortened by 3 bases and J by 0 bases, with 12 bases between the two germline ends. The germline V gene has CDR1 MNHEY and CDR2 SMNVEV (reference sequence). The CDR3 length is 15 residues. The CDR3 protein is CASSLGQASSYEQYF. In DNA, the CDR3 is TGTGCCAGCAGTTTGGGGCAGGCAAGCTCCTACGAGCAGTACTTC.

This clone was detected once. The chain couples TRBV18 to TRBJ2-7; 10 nucleotides line up with TRBD1. The CDR3 length is 14 residues. Germline-derived CDR1 and CDR2 are KGHSH and LQKENI. V lost 2 bases and J lost 6; bases outside the gene matches: 4. CDR3 sequence: CASSPATGGREQYF. The CDR3 coding sequence is TGTGCCAGCTCACCAGCGACAGGGGGCCGCGAGCAGTACTTC.

In this sample, this clone turned up a few times. The chain couples TRBV5-1 to TRBJ1-1; D is undetermined. Between the trimmed V and J ends, which lost 4 bases and 1 base, there was a span of 8 bases. The CDR3 has 13 residues. The germline CDR1 and CDR2 sequences are SGHRS and YFSETQ. The CDR3 DNA reads as TGCGCCAGCAGCCCCTACCCGAACACTGAAGCTTTCTTT. It is translated as CASSPYPNTEAFF.

This chain joins TRBV19 and TRBJ1-5; TRBD1 is a possible D gene (6 bases). V was trimmed by 6 bases and J by 7 bases, leaving 19 bases between them. Germline CDR1 is LNHDA and CDR2 is SQIVND (reference sequence). This CDR3 comprises 15 residues. CDR3 DNA sequence: TGTGCCAGTAGCCGTATATCAGGGGTGGGACAGCCCCAGCATTTT. It codes for CASSRISGVGQPQHF.

This chain links TRBV7-9 with TRBJ1-5, with D perhaps TRBD1 (5 bases). Trimming removed 0 bases at V and 2 bases at J, with 8 bases between. The CDR3 has 15 residues. Germline V CDR1 and CDR2: SEHNR, FQNEAQ (reference sequence). CDR3 amino acids: CASSLAGGGNQPQHF. The CDR3 nucleotides read TGTGCCAGCAGCTTAGCCGGGGGGGGCAATCAGCCCCAGCATTTT.

The chain has TRBV11-2 and TRBJ1-2; weak D call: TRBD1 (5 bases). V was trimmed by 5 bases and J by 7 bases, leaving 11 bases between them. The CDR3 loop spans 12 amino acids. Germline V gives CDR1 SGHAT, CDR2 FQNNGV. The CDR3 sequence: CASSQSGGGYTF. The CDR3 region has the DNA TGTGCCAGCAGCCAGTCGGGGGGTGGCTACACCTTC.

The CDR3 loop reads CASSLDSQFVPGIYNEQFF. The CDR3, as DNA: TGTGCCAGCAGCTTAGATAGTCAATTCGTTCCGGGAATCTACAATGAGCAGTTCTTC. This chain joins TRBV11-3 and TRBJ2-1; TRBD2 might be the D (5 bases). This CDR3 comprises 19 residues. Trimming shortened V by 0 bases and J by 3 bases, and 21 bases separated the two germline ends. Germline V gene data show CDR1 as SGHNT and CDR2 as YENEEA.

The rearrangement links TRBV5-5 to TRBJ1-1, with D perhaps TRBD1 (5 bases). The CDR3 has 15 residues. Trimming cost V 3 bases and J 1 base, with 13 bases left between them. In germline, CDR1 is SGHKS, CDR2 YYEKEE (reference sequence). CDR3 protein: CASSWGRGSNTEAFF. As DNA, the CDR3 is TGTGCCAGCAGCTGGGGACGAGGGTCGAACACTGAAGCTTTCTTT.

V gene TRBV5-1 combines with J gene TRBJ1-4, with D uncertain. V was clipped by 0 bases and J by 3 bases, with 3 bases between them. The CDR3 extends over 13 amino acids. Per the germline V gene, CDR1 is SGHRS and CDR2 is YFSETQ. The CDR3: CASSLAPNEKLFF. The CDR3 region has the DNA TGCGCCAGCAGCTTGGCCCCTAATGAAAAACTGTTTTTT.

The chain recombines TRBV11-3 with TRBJ1-6; 7 bases match TRBD1. V shed 5 bases and J 13 bases; nucleotides not matched to a gene: 8. CDR1 and CDR2 (germline): SGHNT, YENEEA. The length of the CDR3 is 13 residues. The CDR3 DNA follows: TGTGCCAGCAGCCCCGACAGGGAATTTCCCCTCCACTTT. This codes for CASSPDREFPLHF.

This chain joins TRBV19 and TRBJ2-3; 8 nucleotides match TRBD2. Germline assignment: CDR1 LNHDA and CDR2 SQIVND (reference sequence). The V segment lost 11 bases and the J segment 4 bases; nucleotides outside the gene matches: 8. The CDR3 is made up of 13 amino acids. CDR3 region: CAGGAGGSDTQYF. DNA for the CDR3: TGTGCCGGGGGGGCGGGAGGTTCAGATACGCAGTATTTT.

The chain is built from TRBV3-1 (or the pseudogene TRBV3-2) and TRBJ2-1, with 13 positions matching TRBD2. Trimming at V came to 1 base and at J to 10 bases, leaving 10 bases not matched to a gene. The CDR3 is made up of 17 amino acids. In germline, CDR1 is LGHDT, CDR2 YNNKEL (reference sequence). The chain's CDR3 is CASSQALGLAGVGEQFF. CDR3 bases: TGTGCCAGCAGCCAAGCTCTCGGACTAGCGGGAGTAGGCGAGCAGTTCTTC.

V is TRBV19 and J is TRBJ1-4, with 9 positions matching TRBD1. Trimming removed 5 bases from V and 8 bases from J; junction bases left unmatched: 15. Germline CDR1 and CDR2: LNHDA and SQIVND (reference sequence). The CDR3 sequence is 17 residues long. The CDR3 loop reads CASSLSGDDRGEEKLFF. CDR3 coding DNA: TGTGCCAGTAGTTTGAGTGGCGACGACAGGGGGGAGGAAAAACTGTTTTTT.

V gene TRBV3-1 (or the pseudogene TRBV3-2) combines with J gene TRBJ1-1, with D possibly being TRBD1 (6 bases). The CDR3 extends over 13 amino acids. V was pared by 0 bases and J by 8 bases, with 10 bases between. Per the germline V gene, CDR1 is LGHDT and CDR2 is YNNKEL (reference sequence). The CDR3 is CASSQELTGEAFF. CDR3 sequence (DNA): TGTGCCAGCAGCCAAGAGCTGACAGGCGAAGCTTTCTTT.

As for this clone: The junction does not match germline at one end; this may be a read error. The rearrangement uses TRBV7-7 and TRBJ2-2, with D unclear. The CDR3 is 13 residues long. The germline CDR1 and CDR2 sequences are SSHAT and FNYEAQ (reference sequence). CDR3 coding DNA: TGTGCTAGCAGCTTAGAAAACACCGGGGAGCTGTTTTTT. Amino acids: CASSLENTGELFF.

The J gene is TRBJ1-5, the V gene TRBV6-4; D possibly corresponds to TRBD1 (5 bases). Germline values: CDR1 MRHNA, CDR2 SNTAGT. CDR3 length equals 13 residues. Trimming cost V 1 base and J 7 bases, with 8 bases left between them. The CDR3 nucleotides read TGTGCCAGCAGTGACTGGGCAGGGCAGCCCCAGCATTTT. Protein product: CASSDWAGQPQHF.

The chain uses TRBV6-1 and TRBJ1-5; TRBD1 matches at 7 bases. V was pared by 3 bases and J by 6 bases, with 5 bases of the junction left unmatched. The CDR3 spans 14 residues. In germline, CDR1 is MNHNS, CDR2 SASEGT. CDR3 sequence: CASSDRGRGQPQHF. The DNA for the CDR3 is TGTGCCAGCAGTGACAGGGGGAGAGGTCAGCCCCAGCATTTT.

Worth noting for this clone: Within the sample, other DNA sequences also encode this same CDR3. The genes are TRBV3-1 (or the pseudogene TRBV3-2) and TRBJ1-1; D unclear. CDR1 is LGHDT and CDR2 is YNNKEL in the germline V gene (reference sequence). The ends were cut back, 3 bases at V and 2 bases at J, with 4 bases in the middle. The CDR3 totals 12 residues. CDR3 nucleotide sequence: TGTGCCAGCAGCCAGCGAAACACTGAAGCTTTCTTT. Protein sequence: CASSQRNTEAFF.